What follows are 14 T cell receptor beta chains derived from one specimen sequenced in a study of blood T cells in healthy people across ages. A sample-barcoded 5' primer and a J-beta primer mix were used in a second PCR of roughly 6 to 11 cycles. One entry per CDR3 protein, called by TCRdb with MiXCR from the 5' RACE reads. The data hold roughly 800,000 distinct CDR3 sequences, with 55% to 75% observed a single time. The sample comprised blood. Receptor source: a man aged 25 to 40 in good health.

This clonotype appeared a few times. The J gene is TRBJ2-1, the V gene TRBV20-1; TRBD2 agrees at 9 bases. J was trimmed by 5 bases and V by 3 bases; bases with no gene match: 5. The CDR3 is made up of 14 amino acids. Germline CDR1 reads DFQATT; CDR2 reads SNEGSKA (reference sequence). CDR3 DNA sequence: TGCAGTGCTAGGGACCAGCGGGGGGACAATGAGCAGTTCTTC. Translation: CSARDQRGDNEQFF.

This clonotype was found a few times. DNA of the CDR3: TGTGCCAGCAGCTCTACTCTAGCTGGGACCCAGTACTTC. This codes for CASSSTLAGTQYF. The V and J genes are TRBV7-2 and TRBJ2-7, with D tentatively TRBD2 (5 bases). TRBJ2-5 matches the DNA end more closely, so the J call is doubtful. Germline CDR1 SGHTA, CDR2 FQGNSA. The CDR3 spans 13 residues.

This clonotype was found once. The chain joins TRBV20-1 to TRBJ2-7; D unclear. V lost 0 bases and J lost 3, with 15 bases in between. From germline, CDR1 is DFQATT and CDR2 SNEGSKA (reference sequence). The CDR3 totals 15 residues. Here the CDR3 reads CSARDPRMGDYEQYF. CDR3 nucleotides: TGCAGTGCTAGAGACCCGCGGATGGGCGACTACGAGCAGTACTTC.

The CDR3 DNA reads as TGTGCCAGCAGGCCCGGGACAGGGGTTTCCTACGAGCAGTACTTC. As protein: CASRPGTGVSYEQYF. The V call is TRBV28, the J call TRBJ2-7, with TRBD1 identical over 10 bases. Trimming removed 6 bases from V and 1 base from J; junction bases left unmatched: 6. Germline assignment: CDR1 MDHEN and CDR2 SYDVKM. The CDR3 is 15 residues long.

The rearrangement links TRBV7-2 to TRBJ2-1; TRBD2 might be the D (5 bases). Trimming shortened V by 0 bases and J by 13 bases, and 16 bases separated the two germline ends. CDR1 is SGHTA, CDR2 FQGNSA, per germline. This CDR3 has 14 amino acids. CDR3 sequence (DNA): TGTGCCAGCAGCTTAGCGCTCCGGGGTGAGACCCAGTTCTTC. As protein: CASSLALRGETQFF.

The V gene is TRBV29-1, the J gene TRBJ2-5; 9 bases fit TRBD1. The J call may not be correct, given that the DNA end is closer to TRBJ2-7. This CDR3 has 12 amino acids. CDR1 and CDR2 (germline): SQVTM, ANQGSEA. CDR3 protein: CSARDRVGEQYF. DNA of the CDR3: TGCAGCGCCCGGGACAGGGTTGGCGAGCAGTACTTC.

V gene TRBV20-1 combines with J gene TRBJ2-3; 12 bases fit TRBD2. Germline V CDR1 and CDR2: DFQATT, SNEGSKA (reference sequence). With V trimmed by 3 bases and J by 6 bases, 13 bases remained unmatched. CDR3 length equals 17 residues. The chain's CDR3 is CSASQYSVLAGGDTQYF. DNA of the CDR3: TGCAGTGCTAGTCAGTACTCGGTACTAGCGGGGGGTGATACGCAGTATTTT.

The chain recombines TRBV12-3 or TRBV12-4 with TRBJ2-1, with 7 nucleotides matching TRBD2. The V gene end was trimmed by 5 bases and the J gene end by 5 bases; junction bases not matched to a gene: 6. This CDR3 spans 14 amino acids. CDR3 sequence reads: CASSLGTTNNEQFF. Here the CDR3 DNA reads TGTGCCAGCAGTCTAGGGACTACCAACAATGAGCAGTTCTTC.

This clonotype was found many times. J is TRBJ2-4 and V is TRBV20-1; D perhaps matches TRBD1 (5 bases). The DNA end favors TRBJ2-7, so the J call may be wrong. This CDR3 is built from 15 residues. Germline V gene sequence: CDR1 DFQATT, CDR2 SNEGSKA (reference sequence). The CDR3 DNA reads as TGCAGTGCTAGATCCCTTCTAAAGGACATGCCCGAGCAGTACTTC. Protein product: CSARSLLKDMPEQYF.

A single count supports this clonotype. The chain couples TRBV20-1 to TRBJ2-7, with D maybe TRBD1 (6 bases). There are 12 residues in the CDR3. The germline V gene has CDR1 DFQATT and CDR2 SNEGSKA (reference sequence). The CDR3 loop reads CSTGTRDEGQYF. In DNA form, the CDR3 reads TGCAGCACCGGGACAAGAGACGAGGGGCAGTACTTC.

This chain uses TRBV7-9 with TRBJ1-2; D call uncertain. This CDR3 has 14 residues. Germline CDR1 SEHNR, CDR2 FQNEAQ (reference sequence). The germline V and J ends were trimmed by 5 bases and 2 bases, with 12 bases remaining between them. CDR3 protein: CASSASLGNYGYTF. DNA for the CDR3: TGTGCCAGCAGCGCATCTCTTGGAAACTATGGCTACACCTTC.

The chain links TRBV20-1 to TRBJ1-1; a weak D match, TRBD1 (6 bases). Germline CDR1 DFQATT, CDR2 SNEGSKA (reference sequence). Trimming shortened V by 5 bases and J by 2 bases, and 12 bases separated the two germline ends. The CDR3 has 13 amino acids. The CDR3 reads CSARQARNTEAFF. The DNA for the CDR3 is TGCAGTGCTCGACAGGCCAGAAACACTGAAGCTTTCTTT.

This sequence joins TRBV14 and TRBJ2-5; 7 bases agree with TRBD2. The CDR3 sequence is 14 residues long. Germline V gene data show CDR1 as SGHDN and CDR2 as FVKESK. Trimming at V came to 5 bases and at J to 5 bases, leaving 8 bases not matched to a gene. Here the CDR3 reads CASSDGLVGETQYF. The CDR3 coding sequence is TGTGCCAGCAGCGACGGACTAGTCGGGGAGACCCAGTACTTC.

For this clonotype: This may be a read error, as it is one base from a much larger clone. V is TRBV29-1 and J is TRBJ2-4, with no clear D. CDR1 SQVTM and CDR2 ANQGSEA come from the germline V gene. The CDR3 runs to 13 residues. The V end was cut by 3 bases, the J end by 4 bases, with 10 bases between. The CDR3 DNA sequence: TGCAGCGTTGAGGATGAACAGAAAAACATTCAGTACTTC. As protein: CSVEDEQKNIQYF.